The rows below give T cell receptor beta chains drawn from one sample of a study of T cell responses to AZD1222 COVID-19 vaccine. Profiling relied on immunoSEQ multiplex PCR, and the TCRdb table lists in-frame clones only, not all of them. The sample has over 85,000 clones, about 90% seen once. Sample: peripheral blood, taken on day 0 of AZD1222 vaccination. These TCRs come from an adult in good health. The CDR3 runs from the conserved cysteine through the conserved F or W.

V gene,J gene,CDR3 protein
TRBV7-3,TRBJ2-5,CASSLRPGVGETQYF
TRBV4-3,TRBJ2-3,CASSQDGGAGTQYF
TRBV7-2,TRBJ2-1,CASSRLTKSSYNEQFF
TRBV11-3,TRBJ2-3,CASSLDKFADTQYF
TRBV7-2,TRBJ2-7,CASSLMGGDEQYF
TRBV18,TRBJ1-3,CASSPGANSGNTIYF
TRBV2,TRBJ2-7,CASERGGSYEQYF
TRBV3-1/TRBV3-2,TRBJ2-7,CASSQAYEQYF
TRBV9,TRBJ2-5,CASSPGTSFEETQYF
TRBV7-2,TRBJ2-5,CASSPIGASGGLAQYF
TRBV5-1,TRBJ1-1,CASAVRDSGTEAFF
TRBV5-4,TRBJ2-7,CASSLKGTYEQYF
TRBV29-1,TRBJ1-4,CSVSNPGTIGEKLFF
TRBV14,TRBJ2-2,CASSQARSGELFF
TRBV4-3,TRBJ2-5,CASSQGGLAGIGETQYF
TRBV7-2,TRBJ2-5,CASSSYPVGGETQYF
TRBV12-3/TRBV12-4,TRBJ1-1,CASTLVRGTEAFF
TRBV25-1,TRBJ1-6,CASSEAGPGGALHF
TRBV3-1/TRBV3-2,TRBJ1-1,CASSHVTEAFF
TRBV19,TRBJ1-5,CASSITRDQPQHF
TRBV7-2,TRBJ2-3,CASSLTSGVTDTQYF
TRBV27,TRBJ2-5,CASSGTGKETQYF
TRBV19,TRBJ2-1,CASNSGWLAGVDNEQFF
TRBV4-1,TRBJ1-2,CASSPYRAVTEGYTF
TRBV9,TRBJ2-2,CASSASPISIGGELFF
TRBV18,TRBJ2-2,CASSQQGRGELFF
TRBV20-1,TRBJ2-1,CSASAGGNYNEQFF
TRBV5-6,TRBJ2-7,CASSLPGTTYEQYF
TRBV5-4,TRBJ1-1,CASSLALGGNTEAFF
TRBV19,TRBJ1-1,CASNLQGPNTEAFF
TRBV19,TRBJ2-7,CASQGAPTYEQYF
TRBV5-1,TRBJ2-5,CASSLVSGVGTQYF
TRBV27,TRBJ1-6,CASSLWANSPLHF
TRBV7-9,TRBJ2-7,CASRAGISYEQYF
TRBV9,TRBJ1-3,CASSVEPGGASGNTIYF
TRBV29-1,TRBJ1-1,CSVAQGRDEAFF
TRBV18,TRBJ2-3,CASSPDGTISRTDTQYF
TRBV25-1,TRBJ2-7,CASKLGADYEQYF
TRBV6-5,TRBJ1-2,CASTVVGTRYGYTF
TRBV11-1,TRBJ2-3,CASSFSGTTSTDTQYF
TRBV6-5,TRBJ2-3,CASSYSPSLNTDTQYF
TRBV19,TRBJ1-1,CASSIPGLNTEAFF
TRBV4-1,TRBJ2-7,CASSLSDRIYEQYF
TRBV18,TRBJ2-1,CASSPGGYNEQFF
TRBV19,TRBJ1-1,CASSIGQHTEAFF
TRBV27,TRBJ2-7,CASSLKPGTYEQYF
TRBV6-5,TRBJ2-5,CASSWQAGAPETQYF